The 23 T cell receptor beta chains reported below all come from one sample, sequenced in a study of T cell repertoires in cytomegalovirus infection. Each CDR3 protein gets one entry after TCRdb re-called the reads with MiXCR. The data hold about 260,000 distinct CDR3 sequences, with around 8.7% observed a single time. Specimen: PBMCs. The source of these receptors is a human donor in good health (CMV status not recorded). Some clones in this sample may be carry-over from other donors' samples.

At least ten counts were recorded for this clonotype. The chain recombines TRBV7-2 with TRBJ1-5; TRBD1 is a possible D gene (6 bases). Germline loops: CDR1 SGHTA, CDR2 FQGNSA. Trimming shortened V by 2 bases and J by 1 base, and 9 bases separated the two germline ends. The length of the CDR3 is 15 residues. The CDR3 DNA is TGTGCCAGCAGCTTAAAGGGACACAGCAATCAGCCCCAGCATTTT. Translated, it gives CASSLKGHSNQPQHF.

At least ten counts were recorded for this clonotype. This sequence joins TRBV11-1 and TRBJ1-6, with a weak D call TRBD1 (5 bases). This CDR3 is 14 amino acids long. Trimming took 5 bases from V and 9 from J, leaving 14 bases between them. Per germline, CDR1 SGHAT and CDR2 FQDESV (reference sequence). In DNA form, the CDR3 reads TGTGCCAGCAGCGCCGGCAGGGACGGTTCACCCCTCCACTTT. Its translation is CASSAGRDGSPLHF.

This clonotype was picked up many times. This sequence joins TRBV7-2 and TRBJ1-5, with 10 bases aligning to TRBD1. The CDR3 has 15 residues. The junction had 11 bases not matched to a gene; V was cut back by 5 bases and J by 10 bases. Germline lookup yields CDR1 SGHTA and CDR2 FQGNSA. As DNA, the CDR3 is TGTGCCAGCAGCCCGGGACAGGGGTTCTTCTACCCCCAGCATTTT. As protein: CASSPGQGFFYPQHF.

This clonotype showed up just a few times. The V and J genes are TRBV20-1 and TRBJ2-3, with D possibly matching TRBD1 (6 bases). The CDR3 loop spans 12 amino acids. Germline CDR1 is DFQATT and CDR2 is SNEGSKA (reference sequence). Trimming cost V 3 bases and J 5 bases, with 9 bases left between them. This chain's CDR3 is CSASKGGDTQYF. The CDR3 DNA follows: TGCAGTGCTAGTAAAGGGGGAGATACGCAGTATTTT.

This clonotype has at least ten counts. V gene TRBV7-8 combines with J gene TRBJ1-6; no clear D. The CDR3 totals 15 residues. V dropped 1 base and J dropped 0 bases, with 4 bases sitting between them. Per germline, CDR1 SGHVS and CDR2 FQNEAQ. The CDR3 DNA reads TGTGCCAGCAGCTTAGAGGGCTCCTATAATTCACCCCTCCACTTT. It is translated as CASSLEGSYNSPLHF.

The chain joins TRBV7-2 to TRBJ1-1; D not resolved. This CDR3 has 13 residues. Germline lookup yields CDR1 SGHTA and CDR2 FQGNSA. Trimming took off 5 bases at V and 4 bases at J, with 11 bases between the two ends. CDR3 coding DNA: TGTGCCAGCAGCGTAGACATCCGCACTGAAGCTTTCTTT. Translation gives CASSVDIRTEAFF.

V usage is TRBV7-9 and J usage is TRBJ1-2; D is perhaps TRBD1 (5 bases). There are 13 residues in the CDR3. Deletions cut 5 bases from V and 5 bases from J, with 12 bases between. Looked up from germline, CDR1 is SEHNR and CDR2 is FQNEAQ (reference sequence). CDR3 coding DNA: TGTGCCAGCAGCAGCGCGGGGGGATATGGCTACACCTTC. Translation: CASSSAGGYGYTF.

This clonotype was counted at least ten times. This chain links TRBV7-2 with TRBJ2-1; 7 bases are shared with TRBD2. Germline CDR1 SGHTA, CDR2 FQGNSA. The CDR3 loop spans 11 amino acids. The V gene end was trimmed by 6 bases and the J gene end by 7 bases; junction bases not matched to a gene: 0. As DNA, the CDR3 is TGTGCCAGCAGAGCGGGGAATGAGCAGTTCTTC. Encoded protein: CASRAGNEQFF.

This clonotype has ten or more counts. The chain employs TRBV7-9 and TRBJ2-7; D is uncertain. CDR1 and CDR2 from the germline V gene are SEHNR and FQNEAQ (reference sequence). Between the trimmed V and J ends, which lost 3 bases and 3 bases, there was a span of 6 bases. The CDR3 is 12 residues long. This CDR3 reads CASSFIRYEQYF. In DNA, the CDR3 is TGTGCCAGCAGCTTTATCCGCTACGAGCAGTACTTC.

This clonotype was seen repeatedly, ten times or more. The gene calls are TRBV7-2 and TRBJ1-6; 9 bases line up with TRBD1. The CDR3 extends over 14 amino acids. After removal of 6 bases from V and 15 bases from J, the junction contained 12 bases not matched to a gene. Germline V gene lookup returns CDR1 SGHTA and CDR2 FQGNSA. The CDR3 reads CASRPQGALSDLHF. CDR3 nucleotide sequence: TGTGCCAGCAGGCCACAGGGGGCCTTGTCTGACCTCCACTTT.

This clonotype was found a few times. The gene calls are TRBV28 and TRBJ2-2; D unclear. Looked up from germline, CDR1 is MDHEN and CDR2 is SYDVKM. CDR3 length: 12 amino acids. The ends were cut back, 2 bases at V and 9 bases at J, with 7 bases in the middle. DNA for the CDR3: TGTGCCAGCAGTTTACCGAGCAGGGAGCTGTTTTTT. This translates into CASSLPSRELFF.

This clonotype was observed a handful of times. The chain combines TRBV7-8 with TRBJ2-1, with TRBD2 matching 7 bases. V lost 5 bases, J lost 0 bases, and 10 bases stayed unmatched. This CDR3 has 17 residues. Germline loops: CDR1 SGHVS, CDR2 FQNEAQ. The CDR3 DNA follows: TGTGCCAGCAGCAGTAGCGGGCGTCTCCGCTCCTACAATGAGCAGTTCTTC. Translating it yields CASSSSGRLRSYNEQFF.

Ten or more counts support this clonotype. The chain links TRBV6-1 to TRBJ2-5; 9 nucleotides agree with TRBD1. With 0 bases clipped from V and 4 bases from J, the junction kept 9 bases outside the gene matches. The length of the CDR3 is 17 residues. Germline V gene lookup returns CDR1 MNHNS and CDR2 SASEGT. The CDR3 DNA is TGTGCCAGCAGTGAAGCGCTTAGGACAGGGGATGGAGAGACCCAGTACTTC. This sequence encodes CASSEALRTGDGETQYF.

This clonotype appeared a few times. The gene calls are TRBV3-1 and TRBJ2-3; D not resolved. This CDR3 comprises 14 residues. Trimming shortened V by 2 bases and J by 0 bases, and 6 bases separated the two germline ends. CDR1 is LGHDT and CDR2 is YNNKEL in the germline V gene (reference sequence). The CDR3 sequence: CASSQLTSTDTQYF. DNA of the CDR3: TGTGCCAGCAGCCAATTAACAAGCACAGATACGCAGTATTTT.

V is TRBV12-3 or TRBV12-4 and J is TRBJ1-2; D is unresolved. V was cut by 8 bases and J by 8 bases, with 9 bases left in between. CDR3 length: 10 amino acids. The CDR3 nucleotides are TGTGCCAGCGGAGTTGGAGGCTACACCTTC. It translates to CASGVGGYTF.

V is TRBV19 and J is TRBJ1-2; D unclear. There are 14 residues in the CDR3. The V end lost 4 bases, the J end lost 0 bases, and 9 bases lay between the germline ends. Germline CDR1 LNHDA, CDR2 SQIVND (reference sequence). The CDR3 spells CASSKAGANYGYTF. Written as DNA, the CDR3 is TGTGCCAGTAGTAAGGCTGGAGCTAACTATGGCTACACCTTC.

This sequence joins TRBV6-2 or TRBV6-3 and TRBJ2-7; TRBD1 or TRBD2 may be the D gene (5 bases each). Germline V gives CDR1 MNHEY, CDR2 SVGEGT. The V and J ends lost 2 bases and 4 bases respectively, with 12 bases between them. This CDR3 contains 14 residues. The CDR3 reads CASSYGTAYYEQYF. CDR3 nucleotide sequence: TGTGCCAGCAGTTACGGGACGGCATATTACGAGCAGTACTTC.

This clonotype was seen just once. The rearrangement links TRBV19 to TRBJ2-7; no definite D call. CDR1 LNHDA and CDR2 SQIVND come from the germline V gene (reference sequence). V was pared by 5 bases and J by 5 bases, with 13 bases between. There are 13 residues in the CDR3. CDR3 DNA sequence: TGTGCCAGTAGTCCCCGGGTTCGGGACGAGCAGTACTTC. Amino acid sequence: CASSPRVRDEQYF.

This clonotype has more than one count but fewer than ten. The rearrangement joins TRBV29-1 to TRBJ2-3; D gene ambiguous. In germline, CDR1 is SQVTM, CDR2 ANQGSEA. V gave up 3 bases and J gave up 5 bases, with 9 bases separating them. The CDR3 has 12 amino acids. CDR3 coding DNA: TGCAGCGTTGAGAAGGGAATAGATACGCAGTATTTT. It yields the protein CSVEKGIDTQYF.

This clonotype was seen only a few times. The chain is built from TRBV7-9 and TRBJ2-7, with D perhaps given as TRBD1 or TRBD2 (5 bases each). Germline V lookup: CDR1 SEHNR, CDR2 FQNEAQ (reference sequence). This CDR3 has 13 residues. V lost 5 bases to trimming and J lost 5 bases, with 13 bases between them. CDR3 nucleotides: TGTGCCAGCAGCCTCGGGACGTCCGACGAGCAGTACTTC. It codes for CASSLGTSDEQYF.

This clonotype was picked up many times. The CDR3 nucleotides are TGCAGTGCTCCGTCGACAGGGACTGGGGCCAACGTCCTGACTTTC. This codes for CSAPSTGTGANVLTF. This chain uses TRBV20-1 with TRBJ2-6; 7 nucleotides align to TRBD1. This CDR3 is 15 amino acids long. V dropped 5 bases and J dropped 2; count of bases not matched to a gene: 6. Germline V gives CDR1 DFQATT, CDR2 SNEGSKA (reference sequence).

This clonotype was seen a handful of times. This sequence joins TRBV28 and TRBJ1-1; D remains unclear. This CDR3 is 12 amino acids long. With 5 bases removed from V and 4 bases from J, the gap between germline ends came to 8 bases. CDR1 and CDR2 (germline): MDHEN, SYDVKM. Written as DNA, the CDR3 is TGTGCCAGCAGTGGGAGGAGCACTGAAGCTTTCTTT. It encodes CASSGRSTEAFF.

This clonotype was found many times. This chain joins TRBV6-2 or TRBV6-3 and TRBJ1-5, with D hard to call. The ends were cut back, 2 bases at V and 5 bases at J, with 7 bases in the middle. The germline CDR1 and CDR2 sequences are MNHEY and SVGEGT. The CDR3 covers 13 residues. The CDR3 region is CASSYRNHQPQHF. CDR3 sequence (DNA): TGTGCCAGCAGTTACAGGAACCATCAGCCCCAGCATTTT.